This T cell receptor beta chain appears in the sequencing data of a study of blood T cell repertoires in COVID-19. Study-level background: Acute and convalescent COVID-19 specimens originated in the United States, Italy and Spain. The cDNA or gDNA used as material had been derived from T cells, B-cell-depleted T cells, or PBMCs.

This CDR3 is 17 amino acids long. After removal of 6 bases from V and 0 bases from J, the junction contained 5 bases not matched to a gene. The germline gives CDR1 MDHEN, CDR2 SYDVKM. As originally analysed: Amplifying reference gene primers gave estimates of nucleated cell counts. Sequencing used immunoSEQ multiplex PCR; TCRdb keeps in-frame clones, though not all of them. From that table come the V and J calls and clone size; the DNA was used to work out D and trimming. The table lists about 84,000 clones, 76% of them singletons. Sequenced material: peripheral blood. The source is a man aged 65-85 years with acute or convalescent COVID-19. This sequence joins TRBV28 and TRBJ2-4; 13 bases are a match to TRBD2. The CDR3 bases are TGTGCCAGCAGACCGGGACTAGCGGGAATAGCCAAAAACATTCAGTACTTC. Its protein product is CASRPGLAGIAKNIQYF.